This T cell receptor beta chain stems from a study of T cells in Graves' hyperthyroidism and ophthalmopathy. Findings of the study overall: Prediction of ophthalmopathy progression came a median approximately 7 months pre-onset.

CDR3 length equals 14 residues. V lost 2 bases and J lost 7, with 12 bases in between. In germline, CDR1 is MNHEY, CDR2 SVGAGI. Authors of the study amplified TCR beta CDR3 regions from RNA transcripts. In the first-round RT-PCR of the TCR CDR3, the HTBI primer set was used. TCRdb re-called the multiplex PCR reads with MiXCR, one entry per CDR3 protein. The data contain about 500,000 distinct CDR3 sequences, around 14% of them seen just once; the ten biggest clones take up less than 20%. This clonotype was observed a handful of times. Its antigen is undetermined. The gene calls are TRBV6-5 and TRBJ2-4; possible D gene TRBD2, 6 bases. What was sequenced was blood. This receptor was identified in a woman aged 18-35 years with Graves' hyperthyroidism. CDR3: CASSYTGVTNIQYF. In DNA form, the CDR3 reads TGTGCCAGCAGTTACACGGGAGTTACGAACATTCAGTACTTC.